Sequencing of this TCR beta chain was carried out in a study of cytomegalovirus exposure and HLA in healthy donors. Study results and caveats: It was reported that the classifier diagnosed cytomegalovirus status with high specificity and sensitivity in both the original and validation cohorts.

For this clone: Its antigen is currently unknown.

The germline V and J ends were trimmed by 6 bases and 5 bases, with 16 bases remaining between them. CDR1 is SNHLY, CDR2 FYNNEI, per germline. This CDR3 is 15 amino acids long. Sequencing used immunoSEQ multiplex PCR; TCRdb keeps in-frame clones, though not all of them. The table records 120,000 to 150,000 clones, less than 90% of them present only once. The V call is TRBV2, the J call TRBJ1-4; D is ambiguous. The sequence was obtained from a man aged 18 to 35 in good health and CMV-seronegative. Sequenced sample: PBMCs. CDR3 sequence: CASRRPGERNEKLFF. Here the CDR3 DNA reads TGTGCCAGCAGGCGACCGGGAGAAAGGAATGAAAAACTGTTTTTT.